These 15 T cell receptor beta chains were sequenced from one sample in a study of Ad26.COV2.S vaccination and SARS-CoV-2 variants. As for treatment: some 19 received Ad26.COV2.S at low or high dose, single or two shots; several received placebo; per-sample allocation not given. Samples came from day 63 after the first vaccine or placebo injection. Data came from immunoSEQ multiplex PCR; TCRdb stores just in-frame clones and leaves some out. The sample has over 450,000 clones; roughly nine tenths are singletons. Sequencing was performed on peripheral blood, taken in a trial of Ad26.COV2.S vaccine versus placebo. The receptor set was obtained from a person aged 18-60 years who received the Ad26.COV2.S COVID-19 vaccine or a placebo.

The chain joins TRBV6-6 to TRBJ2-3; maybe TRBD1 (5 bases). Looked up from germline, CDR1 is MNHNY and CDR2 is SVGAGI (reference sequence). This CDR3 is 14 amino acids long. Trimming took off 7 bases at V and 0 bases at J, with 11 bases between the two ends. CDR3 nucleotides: TGTGCCAGCACTGCAGGGCCTAGCACAGATACGCAGTATTTT. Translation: CASTAGPSTDTQYF.

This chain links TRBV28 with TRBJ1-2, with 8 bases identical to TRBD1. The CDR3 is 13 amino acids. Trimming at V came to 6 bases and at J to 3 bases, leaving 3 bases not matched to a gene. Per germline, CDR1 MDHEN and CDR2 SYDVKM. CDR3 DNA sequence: TGTGCCAGCAGGATGACAGGGGACTATGGCTACACCTTC. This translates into CASRMTGDYGYTF.

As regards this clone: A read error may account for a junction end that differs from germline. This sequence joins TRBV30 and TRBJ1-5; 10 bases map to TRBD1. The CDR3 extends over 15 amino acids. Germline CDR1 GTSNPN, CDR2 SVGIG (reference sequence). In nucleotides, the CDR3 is TGTGCCTGGGGTGTAGGGACAGGGGTCGGTCAGCCCCAGCATTTT. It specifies CAWGVGTGVGQPQHF.

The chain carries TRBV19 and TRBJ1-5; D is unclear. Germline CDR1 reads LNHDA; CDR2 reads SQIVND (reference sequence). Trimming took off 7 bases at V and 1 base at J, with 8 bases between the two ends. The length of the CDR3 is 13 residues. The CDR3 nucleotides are TGTGCCAGTACGGGGAACAGCAATCAGCCCCAGCATTTT. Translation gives CASTGNSNQPQHF. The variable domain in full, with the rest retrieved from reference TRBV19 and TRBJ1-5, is DGGITQSPKYLFRKEGQNVTLSCEQNLNHDAMYWYRQDPGQGLRLIYYSQIVNDFQKGDIAEGYSVSREKKESFPLTVTSAQKNPTAFYLCASTGNSNQPQHFGDGTRLSIL.

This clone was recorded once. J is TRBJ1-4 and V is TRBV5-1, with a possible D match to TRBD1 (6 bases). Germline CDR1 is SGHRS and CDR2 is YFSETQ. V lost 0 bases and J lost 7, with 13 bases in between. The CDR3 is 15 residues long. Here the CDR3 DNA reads TGCGCCAGCAGCTTGGGAGGGGGAGCGGGTGAAAAACTGTTTTTT. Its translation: CASSLGGGAGEKLFF.

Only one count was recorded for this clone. The CDR3 region has the DNA TGTGCCAGCTCCCGACAAGACTTTAGCACAGATACGCAGTATTTT. Translation: CASSRQDFSTDTQYF. The chain links TRBV27 to TRBJ2-3; no firm D call. Per the germline V gene, CDR1 is MNHEY and CDR2 is SMNVEV (reference sequence). There are 15 residues in the CDR3. Deletions cut 8 bases from V and 0 bases from J, with 15 bases between.

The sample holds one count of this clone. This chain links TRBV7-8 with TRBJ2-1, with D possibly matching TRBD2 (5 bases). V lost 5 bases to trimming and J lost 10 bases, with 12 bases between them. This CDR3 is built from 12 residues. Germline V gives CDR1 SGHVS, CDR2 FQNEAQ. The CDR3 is CASSRTRVEQFF. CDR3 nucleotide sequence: TGTGCCAGCAGCAGAACTAGAGTGGAGCAGTTCTTC.

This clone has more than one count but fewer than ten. CDR3 protein: CASRRTGNMNTEAFF. CDR3 nucleotide sequence: TGTGCCAGCAGGCGGACGGGGAACATGAACACTGAAGCTTTCTTT. This chain links TRBV11-2 with TRBJ1-1; no reliable D call. The ends were cut back, 6 bases at V and 0 bases at J, with 14 bases in the middle. This CDR3 region has 15 residues. The germline CDR1 and CDR2 sequences are SGHAT and FQNNGV.

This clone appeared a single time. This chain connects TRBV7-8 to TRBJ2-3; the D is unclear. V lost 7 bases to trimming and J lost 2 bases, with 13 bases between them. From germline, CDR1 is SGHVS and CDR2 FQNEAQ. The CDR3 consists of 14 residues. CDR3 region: CASNRAPTTDTQYF. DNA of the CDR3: TGTGCCAGCAATCGAGCACCCACCACAGATACGCAGTATTTT.

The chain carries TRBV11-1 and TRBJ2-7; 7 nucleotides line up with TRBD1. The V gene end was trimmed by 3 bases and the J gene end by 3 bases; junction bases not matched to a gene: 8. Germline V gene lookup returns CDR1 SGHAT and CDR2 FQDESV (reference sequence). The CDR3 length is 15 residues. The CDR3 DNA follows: TGTGCCAGCAGCTTTGGGCCAGGGGGAAGCTACGAGCAGTACTTC. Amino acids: CASSFGPGGSYEQYF.

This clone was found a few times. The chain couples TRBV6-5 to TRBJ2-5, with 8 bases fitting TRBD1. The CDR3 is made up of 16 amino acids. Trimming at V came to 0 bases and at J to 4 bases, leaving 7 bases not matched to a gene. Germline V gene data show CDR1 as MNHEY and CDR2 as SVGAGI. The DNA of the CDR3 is TGTGCCAGCAGTTACTCGCCTGGACAGGGAAGAGAGACCCAGTACTTC. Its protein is CASSYSPGQGRETQYF.

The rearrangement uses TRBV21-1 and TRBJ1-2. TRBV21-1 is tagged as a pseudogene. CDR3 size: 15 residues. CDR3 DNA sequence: TGTGCCAGCAGCCCTCTGGCGGGAGCCCCCTATGGCTACACCTTC. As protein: CASSPLAGAPYGYTF.

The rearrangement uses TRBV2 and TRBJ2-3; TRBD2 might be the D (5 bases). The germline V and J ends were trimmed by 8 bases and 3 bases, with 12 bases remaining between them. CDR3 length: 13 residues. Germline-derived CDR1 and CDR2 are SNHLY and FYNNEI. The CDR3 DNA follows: TGTGCCAGCGGAGGCGACTATACAGATACGCAGTATTTT. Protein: CASGGDYTDTQYF.

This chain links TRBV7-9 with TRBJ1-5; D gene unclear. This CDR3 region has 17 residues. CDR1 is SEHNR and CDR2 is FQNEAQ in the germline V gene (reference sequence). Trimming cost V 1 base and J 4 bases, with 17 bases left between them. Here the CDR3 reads CASSLESVVGSNQPQHF. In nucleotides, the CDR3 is TGTGCCAGCAGCTTAGAGAGTGTGGTTGGGAGTAATCAGCCCCAGCATTTT.

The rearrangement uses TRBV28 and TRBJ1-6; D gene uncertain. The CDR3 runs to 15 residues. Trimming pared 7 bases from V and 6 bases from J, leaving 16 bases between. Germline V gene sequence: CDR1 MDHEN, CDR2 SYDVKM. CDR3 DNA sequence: TGTGCCAGCAACATGCCCGGGAGGCGTAATTCACCCCTCCACTTT. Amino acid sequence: CASNMPGRRNSPLHF.